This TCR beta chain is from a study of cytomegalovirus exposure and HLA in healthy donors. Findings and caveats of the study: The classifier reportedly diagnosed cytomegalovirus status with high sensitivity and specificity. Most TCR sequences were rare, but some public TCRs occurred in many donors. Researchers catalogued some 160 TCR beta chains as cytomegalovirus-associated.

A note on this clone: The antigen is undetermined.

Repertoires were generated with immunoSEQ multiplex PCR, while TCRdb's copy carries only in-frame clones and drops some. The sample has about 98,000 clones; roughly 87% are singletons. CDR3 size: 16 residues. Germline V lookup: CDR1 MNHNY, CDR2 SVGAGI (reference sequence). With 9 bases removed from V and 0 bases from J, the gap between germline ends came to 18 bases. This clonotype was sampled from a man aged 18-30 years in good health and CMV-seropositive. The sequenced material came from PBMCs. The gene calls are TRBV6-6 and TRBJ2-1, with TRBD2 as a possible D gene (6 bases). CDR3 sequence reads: CASFGGGPSSYNEQFF. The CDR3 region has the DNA TGTGCCAGTTTTGGGGGAGGCCCGAGCTCCTACAATGAGCAGTTCTTC.